Listed below are T cell receptor beta chains from one sample, sequenced in a study of T-cell memory formation after mild COVID-19. TCRdb re-derived calls from the 5' RACE reads in MiXCR, one entry per CDR3 protein. This sample has about 260,000 distinct CDR3 sequences, with approximately 7.6% found just once. The specimen sequenced was PBMCs or a T cell subset sorted from them (not recorded which). These receptors all come from a man between 18 and 35 years old who had mild COVID-19 (a few samples of this study predate the infection). Cell type and time point are not known. Each CDR3 is given with its conserved first and last residue. The D gene is left open where the match is weak. Clone size is given for some rows only: seen once, a few or many times, or a class if the clone is expanded.

j_call clone_size cdr3_length d_call v_call cdr3_nt cdr3_aa
TRBJ1-5 many 14 TRBD1 TRBV15 TGTGCCACCAGCAAACAGGGGACCGGTCAGCCCCAGCATTTT CATSKQGTGQPQHF
TRBJ2-5 few 16 - TRBV9 TGTGCCAGCAGCGTAGCTAACCGGGCCCCCCAAGAGACCCAGTACTTC CASSVANRAPQETQYF
TRBJ2-5 few 13 TRBD2 TRBV6-6 TGTGCCAGCAGTTATGAGGGAGGGGAGACCCAGTACTTC CASSYEGGETQYF
TRBJ2-3 few 14 - TRBV20-1 TGCAGTGCTAGAGCCGGGCCATTCGGAGATACGCAGTATTTT CSARAGPFGDTQYF
TRBJ2-1 many 13 TRBD2 TRBV7-9 TGTGCCAGCAGCTTCACCGGGGGGGATGAGCAGTTCTTC CASSFTGGDEQFF
TRBJ2-7 many 13 - TRBV12-3/TRBV12-4 TGTGCCAGCAGTAACCAGTGGGGCGGCGAGCAGTACTTC CASSNQWGGEQYF
TRBJ2-7 - 11 - TRBV7-9 TGTGCCAGCAGCGGTTGGGACGAGCAGTACTTC CASSGWDEQYF
TRBJ2-1 - 16 TRBD1 TRBV6-2/TRBV6-3 TGTGCCAGCACCGATACCGGGACAGGGGGCGCGAATGAGCAGTTCTTC CASTDTGTGGANEQFF
TRBJ2-5 few 19 TRBD1 TRBV5-1 TGCGCCAGCAGCTCGGTCCTACTACCGGGACAGGGCCCGGGAGGGACCCAGTACTTC CASSSVLLPGQGPGGTQYF
TRBJ2-5 - 14 - TRBV4-3 TGCGCCAGCAGCTCTCGGGCTTTCCAAGAGACCCAGTACTTC CASSSRAFQETQYF
TRBJ2-3 few 17 TRBD1 TRBV4-1 TGCGCCAGCAGCCAACTCCCGGTCAGGGGGATTGGCGATACGCAGTATTTT CASSQLPVRGIGDTQYF
TRBJ2-7 - 11 - TRBV12-3/TRBV12-4 TGTGCCAGCAGTTTCGGGGACGAGCAGTACTTC CASSFGDEQYF
TRBJ2-1 - 15 - TRBV5-1 TGCGCCAGCAGCTTGGACGGACAGCCCTACAATGAGCAGTTCTTC CASSLDGQPYNEQFF
TRBJ2-5 few 12 - TRBV10-3 TGTGCCATCAGTGAACCTGCGGGGACCCAGTACTTC CAISEPAGTQYF
TRBJ2-5 - 16 - TRBV18 TGTGCCAGCTCACAATCTAACAGGGGAGGCCAAGAGACCCAGTACTTC CASSQSNRGGQETQYF
TRBJ1-3 few 15 - TRBV23-1 TGCGCCAGCATCCGACCCACACCCTCTGGAAACACCATATATTTT CASIRPTPSGNTIYF
TRBJ2-1 many 12 - TRBV12-5 TGTGCTAGTGCCCCGGGTCTCCGGGAGCAGTTCTTC CASAPGLREQFF
TRBJ2-3 many 15 TRBD1 TRBV4-1 TGCGCCAGCAGAAGGGACAGGGGGCTTGGAGATACGCAGTATTTT CASRRDRGLGDTQYF
TRBJ1-2 few 15 TRBD1 TRBV5-1 TGCGCCAGCAGCTTGGTTAGCGGGACAGAGTATGGCTACACCTTC CASSLVSGTEYGYTF
TRBJ2-3 - 15 - TRBV12-3/TRBV12-4 TGTGCCAGCAGTTTTTGGGGGGAGAGCACAGATACGCAGTATTTT CASSFWGESTDTQYF
TRBJ2-3 many 15 TRBD2 TRBV15 TGTGCCACCAGCGGAGGACTAGCGAGCACAGATACGCAGTATTTT CATSGGLASTDTQYF
TRBJ2-4 few 16 TRBD2 TRBV7-9 TGTGCCAGCAGCGCGACGGGGGGTAAGGGCAAAAACATTCAGTACTTC CASSATGGKGKNIQYF
TRBJ2-5 few 17 TRBD2 TRBV7-6 TGTGCCAGCAGCTTAGCGGCTAGCGGGGGGGCAGGGGAGACCCAGTACTTC CASSLAASGGAGETQYF
TRBJ1-4 - 15 - TRBV7-6 TGTGCCAGCACCATCAATGATGGCCTTACCGAAAAACTGTTTTTT CASTINDGLTEKLFF
TRBJ1-4 - 14 - TRBV7-2 TGTGCCAGCAGCTCAGACATACGTGGAATGGAACTGTTTTTT CASSSDIRGMELFF
TRBJ1-1 few 11 - TRBV4-1 TGCGCCAGCAGCCAAGATAGGGCCGCTTTCTTT CASSQDRAAFF
TRBJ2-3 - 16 - TRBV7-2 TGTGCCAGCACCCAATTAGGTGGCAGGAGCACAGATACGCAGTATTTT CASTQLGGRSTDTQYF
TRBJ2-6 - 14 - TRBV20-1 TGCAGTGCTAGGAAGGCGGGAGGGGCCAACGTCCTGACTTTC CSARKAGGANVLTF
TRBJ2-1 - 15 TRBD2 TRBV7-2 TGTGCCAGCAGCTTAGAAGGACTAGCGGGGAGGGAGCAGTTCTTC CASSLEGLAGREQFF
TRBJ1-2 many 16 - TRBV14 TGTGCCAGCAGCCATACTCTCGGGGGATCCAGTTATGGCTACACCTTC CASSHTLGGSSYGYTF
TRBJ1-5 few 14 - TRBV12-3/TRBV12-4 TGTGCCAGCAGCTCCTCCGGGACCAATCAGCCCCAGCATTTT CASSSSGTNQPQHF
TRBJ1-1 few 13 - TRBV12-3/TRBV12-4 TGTGCCAGCCTTCGGGGGGGCAACACTGAAGCTTTCTTT CASLRGGNTEAFF
TRBJ2-6 few 16 - TRBV15 TGTGCCACCAGCAGAGATCAATCCTCTGGGGCCAACGTCCTGACTTTC CATSRDQSSGANVLTF
TRBJ1-2 few 15 TRBD1 TRBV4-3 TGCGCCAGCAGCCAAGCCCAGGGGGTACACTATGGCTACACCTTC CASSQAQGVHYGYTF
TRBJ1-1 - 16 - TRBV11-2 TGTGCCAGCAGCCCCTCCTTAGGTCCCCTGAACACTGAAGCTTTCTTT CASSPSLGPLNTEAFF
TRBJ2-5 - 15 TRBD2 TRBV9 TGTGCCAGCAATCAGCTAGCGGGGTCGGAGGAGACCCAGTACTTC CASNQLAGSEETQYF
TRBJ2-5 many 16 TRBD1 TRBV5-1 TGCGCCAGCAGCTTGGGGGGAACAGGGGGCGGAGAGACCCAGTACTTC CASSLGGTGGGETQYF
TRBJ1-5 few 15 - TRBV18 TGTGCCAGCTCACCTCGAGGGTCCATGAGCCAGCCCCAGCATTTT CASSPRGSMSQPQHF
TRBJ1-2 few 14 TRBD1 TRBV7-9 TGTGCCAGCATCATGTTACAGGGGTACCGTGGCTACACCTTC CASIMLQGYRGYTF
TRBJ2-1 few 16 - TRBV4-1 TGCGCCAGCAGCCAAGACAGTGTTGATGGTGGCAATGAGCAGTTCTTC CASSQDSVDGGNEQFF
TRBJ1-6 few 16 - TRBV5-5 TGTGCCAGCAGCACTATTACAGGGTTCGTAGGTTCACCCCTCCACTTT CASSTITGFVGSPLHF
TRBJ2-3 many 12 - TRBV11-2 TGTGCCAGCAGGTTAGGGGGGGATACGCAGTATTTT CASRLGGDTQYF
TRBJ1-2 - 16 - TRBV6-5 TGTGCCAGCAGTTACTCGAGGGGGGGGCACACCTATGGCTACACCTTC CASSYSRGGHTYGYTF
TRBJ2-5 many 14 TRBD1 TRBV5-1 TGTGCCAGCAGCTTAGGACAGGGGCAAGAGACCCAGTACTTC CASSLGQGQETQYF
TRBJ1-2 few 19 - TRBV6-5 TGTGCCAGCAGTTTCAACCTCCCGTTCCAGGGTGCCTCTAACTATGGCTACACCTTC CASSFNLPFQGASNYGYTF
TRBJ2-1 many 14 TRBD2 TRBV7-2 TGTGCCAGCAGCTCGACTAGCGGGGGCTATGAGCAGTTCTTC CASSSTSGGYEQFF
TRBJ2-5 few 13 - TRBV7-3 TGTGCCAGCAGCTATGCGGCAGAAGAGACCCAGTACTTC CASSYAAEETQYF